A selection of T cell receptor beta chains follows, all from one sample in a study of blood T cells in healthy people across ages. TCRdb fed the 5' RACE reads into MiXCR, producing one record per CDR3 protein. The sample includes about 280,000 distinct CDR3 sequences, roughly 26% seen only once; the top ten take approximately 30%. Sequencing was performed on blood. These receptors all stem from an older woman in good health. The CDR3 runs from the conserved cysteine through the conserved F or W. Each record gives: J gene, D gene, clone size, V gene, CDR3 protein, CDR3 DNA. A D gene is named only where the DNA matches it firmly. Clone size is stated in some rows and not others, as once, few, many or a class when expanded.

TRBJ1-2	TRBD1	few	TRBV20-1	CSARGTGSGYTF	TGCAGTGCTAGGGGGACAGGGAGTGGCTACACCTTC
TRBJ2-1	-	-	TRBV2	CASNKQGIDNEQFF	TGTGCCAGCAACAAACAGGGAATCGACAATGAGCAGTTCTTC
TRBJ2-7	-	-	TRBV28	CASSLFQGREQYF	TGTGCCAGCAGTTTATTTCAGGGGCGCGAGCAGTACTTC
TRBJ2-5	-	few	TRBV5-1	CASSLRPTGVQETQYF	TGCGCCAGCAGCTTGAGGCCAACGGGGGTCCAAGAGACCCAGTACTTC
TRBJ2-1	TRBD2	few	TRBV27	CASSLSSGSYEQFF	TGTGCCAGCAGTTTAAGTAGCGGGAGTTACGAGCAGTTCTTC
TRBJ2-7	-	-	TRBV6-1	CASSENPTGRSEQYF	TGTGCCAGCAGTGAAAATCCGACAGGGAGGAGCGAGCAGTACTTC
TRBJ1-5	-	few	TRBV25-1	CASTTAESNQPQHF	TGTGCCAGCACAACAGCCGAGAGCAATCAGCCCCAGCATTTT
TRBJ2-5	TRBD1	-	TRBV5-6	CASSSSGTGGWETQYF	TGTGCCAGCAGCAGTTCCGGGACAGGGGGCTGGGAGACCCAGTACTTC
TRBJ1-2	-	-	TRBV6-5	CASSGGQTYNYGYTF	TGTGCCAGCAGTGGAGGACAGACCTATAACTATGGCTACACCTTC
TRBJ2-7	TRBD1	few	TRBV25-1	CASSVPGTGFYEQYF	TGTGCCAGCAGTGTTCCCGGGACAGGGTTCTACGAGCAGTACTTC
TRBJ2-4	-	few	TRBV27	CASSRDAGKNIQYF	TGTGCCAGCAGCCGTGACGCCGGAAAGAACATTCAGTACTTC
TRBJ2-1	-	-	TRBV20-1	CSATGKTRGGHSLPYNEQFF	TGCAGCGCTACCGGGAAAACCCGAGGTGGACACTCGCTCCCGTACAATGAGCAGTTCTTC
TRBJ2-2	TRBD2	-	TRBV10-3	CAASGTLVAGELFF	TGTGCCGCAAGCGGGACTCTTGTAGCCGGGGAGCTGTTTTTT